This is a list of T cell receptor beta chains from one sample in a study of T-cell reconstitution after alpha-beta-depleted transplantation in children. TCRdb analysed the PCR reads with MiXCR anew, one entry per CDR3 protein. Here the sample spans 100,000 to 120,000 distinct CDR3 sequences, about a tenth being singletons. The sample here was PBMCs from the stem cell graft donor, taken from the stem cell graft. These receptors all come from a human donor who donated a stem cell graft to a child with acute lymphoblastic leukemia. The CDR3 runs from the conserved cysteine through the conserved F or W. D genes are given only for firm matches. The size field is filled for only some rows; it gives once, few, many or a size class.

j_call d_call v_call clone_size cdr3_nt cdr3_aa
TRBJ2-1 . TRBV7-2 many TGTGCCAGCAGCAGAGGGCTTGAGCAGTTCTTC CASSRGLEQFF
TRBJ2-1 . TRBV12-3/TRBV12-4 many TGTGCCAGCAGTCCCCTGACTTTCTACAATGAGCAGTTCTTC CASSPLTFYNEQFF
TRBJ1-2 . TRBV29-1 many TGCAGCGTTGCCAGGGCCACTCACGATGGCTACACCTTC CSVARATHDGYTF
TRBJ1-5 . TRBV12-3/TRBV12-4 many TGTGCCAGCAGTTTACAGGGAGGTGGGAATCAGCCCCAGCATTTT CASSLQGGGNQPQHF
TRBJ2-7 TRBD1 TRBV12-3/TRBV12-4 many TGTGCCAGCAGTTCCCTAGGGGGGACAGGGGTATGGGAGCAGTACTTC CASSSLGGTGVWEQYF
TRBJ2-3 . TRBV5-1 many TGCGCCAGCAGCTCCACTCCCCGGGACCGATCTACGCAGTATTTT CASSSTPRDRSTQYF
TRBJ2-7 TRBD2 TRBV6-1 many TGTGCCAGCAGTCCCACTAGCGGGGGGTTCTCCTACGAGCAGTACTTC CASSPTSGGFSYEQYF
TRBJ2-7 TRBD2 TRBV4-3 many TGCGCCAGCAGCCCTGGGACTAGCGGGAGGGCCCTCTACGAGCAGTACTTC CASSPGTSGRALYEQYF
TRBJ2-5 . TRBV29-1 many TGCAGCGTTGAACAGGGAAGAATGGAGACCCAGTACTTC CSVEQGRMETQYF
TRBJ2-1 . TRBV7-2 . TGTGCCAGCAGCTTAATCCTAGGAAGTTTAGAGCAGTTCTTC CASSLILGSLEQFF
TRBJ2-7 . TRBV5-6 many TGTGCCAGCATCGCGTCGCGACCCAGCTACGAGCAGTACTTC CASIASRPSYEQYF
TRBJ1-1 . TRBV6-2/TRBV6-3 . TGTGCCAGCAGGCGGGACACTGAAGCTTTCTTT CASRRDTEAFF
TRBJ1-2 TRBD1 TRBV4-3 many TGCGCCAGCAGCCAAGATTTCTCCGGACAGGTCTATGACTACACCTTC CASSQDFSGQVYDYTF
TRBJ2-5 TRBD2 TRBV7-2 many TGTGCCAGCATCCGGGGGGGCCGTTTAGAGACCCAGTACTTC CASIRGGRLETQYF
TRBJ1-2 TRBD1 TRBV5-5 many TGTGCCAGCGGACCTTGGACAGGGGGGTATGGCTACACCTTC CASGPWTGGYGYTF
TRBJ2-7 TRBD1 TRBV20-1 many TGCAGTGCTAGAGCCACAGGGGGATACGAGCAGTACTTC CSARATGGYEQYF
TRBJ2-2 . TRBV18 . TGTGCCAGCTCCGGGGCGGGGACGGACACCGGGGAGCTGTTTTTT CASSGAGTDTGELFF
TRBJ2-1 TRBD1 TRBV29-1 many TGCAGCGTTGGAAAGGGACAGGGCAGGGAGCAGTTCTTC CSVGKGQGREQFF
TRBJ1-3 . TRBV4-3 many TGCGCCAGCAGCCAAGAAAGGGGAAACACCATATATTTT CASSQERGNTIYF
TRBJ2-1 . TRBV6-5 many TGTGCCAGCAGGCAAAGACAGGAAGTGTACAATGAGCAGTTCTTC CASRQRQEVYNEQFF
TRBJ2-6 . TRBV2 many TGTGCCAGCAGGGGACCAACTCAGAGGGCCAACGTCCTGACTTTC CASRGPTQRANVLTF
TRBJ2-5 . TRBV5-1 many TGCGCCAGCAGCTTGGGGCAGCCTAGGAGGGAGACCCAGTACTTC CASSLGQPRRETQYF
TRBJ1-1 . TRBV27 many TGTGCCAGCAGTTTATCACCCCGGCGACCCAGTGAAGCTTTCTTT CASSLSPRRPSEAFF
TRBJ2-7 . TRBV20-1 many TGCAGTGTCCCGACAGATTCGTCCTACGAGCAGTACTTC CSVPTDSSYEQYF
TRBJ1-2 . TRBV7-6 once TGTGCCAGCAGCTTGTCGGACAGCAGCTATGGCTACACCTTC CASSLSDSSYGYTF
TRBJ2-3 . TRBV5-1 few TGCGCCAGCAGCTTGGGGGCCAGCGAGGATACGCAGTATTTT CASSLGASEDTQYF
TRBJ2-3 TRBD2 TRBV4-3 many TGCGCCAGCAGCCAAGGGGGCGGGGGGATAGATACGCAGTATTTT CASSQGGGGIDTQYF
TRBJ1-5 TRBD1 TRBV20-1 many TGCAGTGCTGGACAGGGGAGGCAGCCCCAGCATTTT CSAGQGRQPQHF
TRBJ2-2 . TRBV5-1 many TGCGCCAGCAGCCCGACAGGAGCGAACACCGGGGAGCTGTTTTTT CASSPTGANTGELFF
TRBJ2-1 TRBD2 TRBV25-1 many TGTGCCAGCAGTGAATATAGGGGGGGGACTAGCGGGAAAAATGAGCAGTTCTTC CASSEYRGGTSGKNEQFF
TRBJ2-5 TRBD2 TRBV5-1 many TGCGCCAGCAGCTGGGGTCCTACTAGCGGGGGAGAGACCCAGTACTTC CASSWGPTSGGETQYF
TRBJ1-4 . TRBV4-3 many TGCGCCAGCAGCCAACGGACAGCCGAGTCTAATGAAAAACTGTTTTTT CASSQRTAESNEKLFF
TRBJ2-7 TRBD1 TRBV20-1 . TGCAGTGCCCAACCGGGACAGGGGGCCTTTTACTCCTACGAGCAGTACTTC CSAQPGQGAFYSYEQYF
TRBJ2-3 . TRBV9 many TGTGCCAGCAGCGTAGACGGCAGGGCCACAGATACGCAGTATTTT CASSVDGRATDTQYF
TRBJ2-3 TRBD1 TRBV6-4 . TGTGCCAGCAGAGTAGACAGGGCCGATACGCAGTATTTC CASRVDRADTQYF
TRBJ2-7 TRBD1 TRBV5-8 many TGTGCCAGCAGCTCCTGGACAGGGGGCGGCGAGCAGTACTTC CASSSWTGGGEQYF
TRBJ2-7 TRBD1 TRBV5-5 many TGTGCCAGCAACAACCCTCCTGGACAGGTCCCATACGAGCAGTACTTC CASNNPPGQVPYEQYF
TRBJ2-1 . TRBV27 many TGTGCCAGCAGTCCCGGGACCGCTTACTACAATGAGCAGTTCTTC CASSPGTAYYNEQFF
TRBJ2-3 . TRBV7-3 . TGTGCCAGCAGCATAGGTGGGACAGATACGCAGTATTTT CASSIGGTDTQYF
TRBJ2-3 . TRBV30 many TGTGCCTCCCACACAGATACGCAGTATTTT CASHTDTQYF
TRBJ1-1 . TRBV11-2 many TGTGCCAGCAGTTCGGGACTCTGGAACACTGAAGCTTTCTTT CASSSGLWNTEAFF
TRBJ1-6 . TRBV2 many TGTGCCAGCAGTGAACGGGGGAGCAGCTCCTATAATTCACCCCTCCACTTT CASSERGSSSYNSPLHF
TRBJ2-2 . TRBV7-2 many TGTGCCAGCAGCTTCCGGGATTCAAGGACAAGGGGGGAGCTGTTTTTT CASSFRDSRTRGELFF
TRBJ2-7 TRBD1 TRBV12-3/TRBV12-4 many TGTGCCAGCAAGACGGGACAGGGGTCCTACGAGCAGTACTTC CASKTGQGSYEQYF